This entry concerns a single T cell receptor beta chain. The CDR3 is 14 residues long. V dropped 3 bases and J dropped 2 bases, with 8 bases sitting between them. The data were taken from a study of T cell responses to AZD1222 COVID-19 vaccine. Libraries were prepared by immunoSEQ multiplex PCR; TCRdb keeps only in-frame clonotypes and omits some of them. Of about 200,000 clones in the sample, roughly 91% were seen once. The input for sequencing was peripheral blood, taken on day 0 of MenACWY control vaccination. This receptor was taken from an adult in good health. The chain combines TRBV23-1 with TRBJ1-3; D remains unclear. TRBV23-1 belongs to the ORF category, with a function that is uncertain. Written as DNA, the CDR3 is TGCGCCAGCAGTCAGTGGGGAACTGGAAACACCATATATTTT. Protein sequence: CASSQWGTGNTIYF.